The clone carrying this T cell receptor beta chain has only a few counts. Its specificity is not known. This sample is drawn from a study of CD8 T cells in ankylosing spondylitis. Findings of the study overall: Within peripheral blood, clones linked to disease were CD8+ and relatively rare. A subset of motif variants has previously been described in the synovial fluid and blood of reactive arthritis. Among TCR beta sequences, a motif of several highly homologous variants appeared characteristic of ankylosing spondylitis blood.

Germline trimming cut 5 bases from V and 11 bases from J; bases unmatched to any gene: 10. The CDR3 has 15 amino acids. CDR1 and CDR2 (germline): SGHTA, FQGNSA. Generation of TCR beta libraries employed quantitative 5'-RACE incorporating molecular barcodes. TCRdb reprocessed the 5' RACE reads with MiXCR, giving one entry per CDR3 protein. The table includes 200,000 to 250,000 distinct CDR3 sequences, about 17% detected once. The chain carries TRBV7-2 and TRBJ2-1, with TRBD2 matching 12 bases. The receptor was derived from a male donor with ankylosing spondylitis. Sequencing used blood, either unsorted or a sorted T cell fraction (not recorded which). Written as DNA, the CDR3 is TGTGCCAGCAGCCCGAGGACTAGCGGGGAGCCCCAGCAGTTCTTC. This codes for CASSPRTSGEPQQFF.